Listed here are 5 T cell receptor beta chains from one sample, sequenced in a study of CD8 T cells in Susac syndrome. The authors reverse transcribed roughly 0.5 to 1 ug RNA with random hexamers. A single record per CDR3 protein comes from TCRdb applying MiXCR to the immunoSEQ multiplex PCR reads. The data contain about 120,000 distinct CDR3 sequences, around 93% of them singletons. Source material: CD8+ T cells from PBMCs. These receptors all come from a human donor in good health.

V usage is TRBV7-2 and J usage is TRBJ1-5; no firm D call. CDR3 length: 13 amino acids. Germline loops: CDR1 SGHTA, CDR2 FQGNSA. V was pared by 6 bases and J by 7 bases, with 13 bases between. CDR3 sequence reads: CASSRDSGQPQHF. CDR3 DNA sequence: TGTGCCAGCAGTAGGGATTCGGGGCAGCCCCAGCATTTT.

The V call is TRBV12-3 or TRBV12-4, the J call TRBJ2-7, with 8 bases aligning to TRBD1. V trimming: 7 bases; J trimming: 5 bases; junction bases outside the gene matches: 10. The CDR3 contains 14 residues. The CDR3, as DNA: TGTGCCAGCACCTTTTCAAGGACAGGGCACGAGCAGTACTTC. Translation: CASTFSRTGHEQYF.

The chain links TRBV3-1 to TRBJ1-5; TRBD1 matches at 8 bases. Germline CDR1 reads LGHDT; CDR2 reads YNNKEL (reference sequence). The junction had 16 bases not matched to a gene; V was cut back by 3 bases and J by 9 bases. The CDR3 consists of 17 residues. CDR3 in DNA: TGTGCCAGCAGCCAGGGAGGCTCTGTCAGGGGGCTGGCGCCCCAGCATTTT. It yields the protein CASSQGGSVRGLAPQHF.

The chain combines TRBV6-5 with TRBJ1-1; D call uncertain. V lost 0 bases and J lost 1, with 12 bases in between. CDR1 is MNHEY and CDR2 is SVGAGI in the germline V gene. The CDR3 runs to 16 residues. The CDR3 is CASSYSPSLGNTEAFF. CDR3 sequence (DNA): TGTGCCAGCAGTTACTCTCCGTCTCTGGGGAACACTGAAGCTTTCTTT.

This chain uses TRBV5-1 with TRBJ2-1; 9 bases line up with TRBD2. Germline trimming cut 0 bases from V and 2 bases from J; bases unmatched to any gene: 6. This CDR3 region has 17 residues. Germline lookup yields CDR1 SGHRS and CDR2 YFSETQ. CDR3 in DNA: TGCGCCAGCAGCTTGGGTCCCGGCGGGGGGGCCTACAATGAGCAGTTCTTC. Amino acids: CASSLGPGGGAYNEQFF.